A single sample gave rise to the 25 T cell receptor beta chains below, sequenced in a study of glioma-infiltrating T cells (dated by TCRdb to 2016 to 2018). TCRdb names Illumina MiSeq as the instrument used. TCR alpha and beta CDR3 regions were amplified with the iRepertoire nested amplicon-rescue multiplex PCR (arm-PCR) platform from RNA. TCRdb ran its own pipeline on the public reads, namely fastp trimming at Q25 and MiXCR clone calling, and kept in-frame beta chains. Each CDR3 protein gets just one entry, which takes the most common genes and DNA from the rows behind it. The table for this sample lists 150,000 to 200,000 distinct CDR3 sequences; 32% of them were counted only once. The ten most abundant clones make up just over 20% of the sample. The sequencing sample was made of glioma tissue, nonneoplastic brain tissue, or PBMCs (not recorded which). The receptor source for this set is a human donor with low-grade glioma or glioblastoma, undergoing nonglioma brain surgery, or in good health (not recorded which).

This clonotype was detected many times. The chain has TRBV7-9 and TRBJ1-1, with 9 bases aligning to TRBD1. The CDR3 covers 17 residues. After removal of 4 bases from V and 1 base from J, the junction contained 10 bases not matched to a gene. Germline assignment: CDR1 SEHNR and CDR2 FQNEAQ (reference sequence). The CDR3 is CASSSRGGQGKNTEAFF. In DNA form, the CDR3 reads TGTGCCAGCAGCTCCCGCGGGGGACAGGGAAAGAACACTGAAGCTTTCTTT.

The chain carries TRBV7-6 and TRBJ1-4; tentative D call: TRBD1 (5 bases). The CDR3 sequence is 16 residues long. V was cut by 0 bases and J by 4 bases, with 12 bases left in between. Germline V gene sequence: CDR1 SGHVS, CDR2 FNYEAQ. This CDR3 reads CASSLAGAALNEKLFF. As DNA, the CDR3 is TGTGCCAGCAGCTTAGCCGGGGCGGCACTTAATGAAAAACTGTTTTTT.

At least ten counts were recorded for this clonotype. V and J are TRBV7-2 and TRBJ2-7, with 10 nucleotides matching TRBD1. This CDR3 region has 15 residues. The V and J ends lost 1 base and 4 bases, in that order; junction bases with no gene match: 4. The V gene's germline CDR1 is SGHTA and CDR2 FQGNSA. CDR3 residues: CASSLGQGATYEQYF. Here the CDR3 DNA reads TGTGCCAGCAGCTTAGGACAGGGGGCGACGTACGAGCAGTACTTC.

This clonotype was counted a few times. A much larger clone differs from this one at a single base, so this may be a read error. V gene TRBV4-1 combines with J gene TRBJ2-1, with unresolved D. The V gene's germline CDR1 is MGHRA and CDR2 YSYEKL. This CDR3 has 12 amino acids. Trimming shortened V by 4 bases and J by 10 bases, and 11 bases separated the two germline ends. CDR3 DNA sequence: TGCGCCAGCAGCCCACCGGACCACGAGCAGTTCTTC. Its translation: CASSPPDHEQFF.

The chain couples TRBV12-3 or TRBV12-4 to TRBJ2-2; D may be TRBD1 or TRBD2 (5 bases each). Trimming pared 5 bases from V and 1 base from J, leaving 11 bases between. The CDR3 totals 15 residues. CDR3 loop: CASSGDRKNTGELFF. The CDR3 DNA reads TGTGCCAGCAGTGGGGACCGGAAGAACACCGGGGAGCTGTTTTTT.

This clonotype has more than one count but fewer than ten. The chain carries TRBV5-5 and TRBJ1-1; D is perhaps TRBD1 (6 bases). V was clipped by 5 bases and J by 0 bases, with 11 bases between them. The CDR3 covers 14 residues. Per germline, CDR1 SGHKS and CDR2 YYEKEE (reference sequence). CDR3 sequence (DNA): TGTGCCAGCAGGGCAGGGGTCCTGAACACTGAAGCTTTCTTT. It translates to CASRAGVLNTEAFF.

The chain couples TRBV19 to TRBJ1-4; TRBD1 might be the D (6 bases). Germline-derived CDR1 and CDR2 are LNHDA and SQIVND (reference sequence). Trimming took 7 bases from V and 10 from J, leaving 22 bases between them. The CDR3 runs to 15 residues. The CDR3 here is CASTLKVGRQVKLFF. CDR3 in DNA: TGTGCCAGTACCTTAAAGGTGGGCCGACAGGTAAAACTGTTTTTT.

This clonotype was recorded at least ten times. The rearrangement uses TRBV6-2 or TRBV6-3 and TRBJ2-2, with 7 bases aligning to TRBD1. Germline values: CDR1 MNHEY, CDR2 SVGEGT. CDR3 length equals 15 residues. V lost 2 bases to trimming and J lost 7 bases; unmatched junction nucleotides: 7. For the CDR3, the DNA is TGTGCCAGCAGTTACCAAGACAGGGTCTACGGGGAGCTGTTTTTT. This encodes CASSYQDRVYGELFF.

This clonotype was recorded many times. This sequence joins TRBV11-3 and TRBJ2-1; D is perhaps TRBD1 or TRBD2 (9 bases each). Germline assignment: CDR1 SGHNT and CDR2 YENEEA. The germline V and J ends were trimmed by 5 bases and 8 bases, with 19 bases remaining between them. The CDR3 is 15 amino acids. CDR3 sequence reads: CASSGGRDRVDEQFF. The CDR3 nucleotides are TGTGCCAGCAGCGGCGGGAGGGACAGGGTCGATGAGCAGTTCTTC.

The rearrangement uses TRBV7-9 and TRBJ2-1, with D hard to call. This CDR3 region has 17 residues. The germline CDR1 and CDR2 sequences are SEHNR and FQNEAQ (reference sequence). The V end lost 0 bases, the J end lost 4 bases, and 16 bases lay between the germline ends. The CDR3 protein is CASSLAGLEQRYNEQFF. The CDR3 DNA reads as TGTGCCAGCAGCTTAGCGGGGTTGGAGCAGAGATACAATGAGCAGTTCTTC.

The table lists this clonotype with many counts. The chain carries TRBV7-2 and TRBJ2-1; 10 bases fit TRBD2. The germline CDR1 and CDR2 sequences are SGHTA and FQGNSA. The trim removed 5 bases at V and 3 bases at J, leaving 4 bases unmatched. CDR3 length equals 15 residues. The CDR3 sequence: CASSPGLAVYNEQFF. In DNA form, the CDR3 reads TGTGCCAGCAGCCCCGGACTAGCGGTCTACAATGAGCAGTTCTTC.

The chain links TRBV10-2 to TRBJ2-1; TRBD2 might be the D (6 bases). Looked up from germline, CDR1 is WSHSY and CDR2 is SAAADI. The V gene lost 6 bases and the J gene lost 9 bases, with 15 bases spanning the gap. The CDR3 has 13 residues. CDR3: CASRRLVRSEQFF. In nucleotides, the CDR3 is TGCGCCAGCAGACGACTAGTTCGTAGTGAGCAGTTCTTC.

Many counts were recorded for this clonotype. This rearrangement joins TRBV10-3 to TRBJ2-1, with 16 positions matching TRBD2. CDR1 ENHRY and CDR2 SYGVKD come from the germline V gene. The V segment lost 7 bases and the J segment 7 bases; nucleotides outside the gene matches: 4. The CDR3 runs to 15 residues. CDR3 bases: TGTGCCATCATGGTGGGACTAGCGGGAGGGAATGAGCAGTTCTTC. It translates to CAIMVGLAGGNEQFF.

This clonotype was observed a single time. Relative to the germline gene, one junction end is altered; a read error may explain this. The J gene is TRBJ1-5, the V gene TRBV28; D not certain. CDR1 and CDR2 (germline): MDHEN, SYDVKM. CDR3 length: 15 amino acids. In nucleotides, the CDR3 is TGTGCCAGCAGTACCAGCGGGGAGGGCAATCAGCCCCAACATTTT. It is translated as CASSTSGEGNQPQHF.

This clonotype was recorded many times. J is TRBJ2-5 and V is TRBV25-1; a possible D gene is TRBD1 (6 bases). Trimming took 4 bases from V and 0 from J, leaving 18 bases between them. Germline CDR1 MGHDK, CDR2 SYGVNS. The CDR3 has 17 residues. The CDR3 DNA sequence: TGTGCCAGCAGTGGGGGTCCAAGACAGGTCGACCAAGAGACCCAGTACTTC. Translation gives CASSGGPRQVDQETQYF.

As for this clonotype: A much bigger clone sits one base away, suggesting this may be a read error. The chain uses TRBV20-1 and TRBJ2-3, with 10 bases matching TRBD2. The length of the CDR3 is 17 residues. V shed 3 bases and J 6 bases; nucleotides not matched to a gene: 15. Looked up from germline, CDR1 is DFQATT and CDR2 is SNEGSKA (reference sequence). CDR3 sequence (DNA): TGCAGTGCTAGCGGGGTGGCCCAGCGGGGGGGTGAGGATACGCAGTATTTT. It is translated as CSASGVAQRGGEDTQYF.

On this clonotype itself: A much larger clone lies a single base off, so this may be a read error. The chain links TRBV5-4 to TRBJ1-1, with TRBD1 matching 9 bases. The CDR3 has 15 amino acids. Germline V gene sequence: CDR1 SGHNT, CDR2 YYREEE (reference sequence). The CDR3 sequence: CASSSGTGKNAEAFF. CDR3 sequence (DNA): TGTGCCAGCAGCTCCGGGACAGGGAAGAACGCTGAAGCTTTCTTT. Full variable domain (missing parts from reference TRBV5-4 and TRBJ1-1): ETGVTQSPTHLIKTRGQQVTLRCSSQSGHNTVSWYQQALGQGPQFIFQYYREEENGRGNFPPRFSGLQFPNYSSELNVNALELDDSALYLCASSSGTGKNAEAFFGQGTRLTVV.

This clonotype was observed many times. The chain has TRBV6-2 or TRBV6-3 and TRBJ2-2, with 10 positions matching TRBD2. Trimming took 2 bases from V and 9 from J; bases not matched to a gene: 12. The V gene's germline CDR1 is MNHEY and CDR2 SVGEGT. The CDR3 has 17 amino acids. CDR3 nucleotide sequence: TGTGCCAGCAGTTACGGATCGGCTAGCGGGAGTTCTCGGGAGCTGTTTTTT. Translated, it gives CASSYGSASGSSRELFF.

Many counts were recorded for this clonotype. The chain has TRBV20-1 and TRBJ1-2, with D possibly TRBD1 on 5 matching bases. Per germline, CDR1 DFQATT and CDR2 SNEGSKA (reference sequence). The CDR3 covers 16 residues. V dropped 0 bases and J dropped 8 bases, with 22 bases sitting between them. The CDR3 sequence: CSARDSTAREAWGYTF. The CDR3 region has the DNA TGCAGTGCTAGAGACTCGACTGCCAGGGAAGCGTGGGGCTACACCTTC.

The chain couples TRBV5-4 to TRBJ2-3; D is perhaps TRBD2 (5 bases). CDR1 and CDR2 (germline): SGHNT, YYREEE (reference sequence). This CDR3 spans 12 amino acids. The germline V and J ends were trimmed by 1 base and 8 bases, with 8 bases remaining between them. The CDR3 here is CASSLNRGTQYF. The CDR3 DNA follows: TGTGCCAGCAGCTTGAATCGGGGTACGCAGTATTTT.

This clonotype has at least ten counts. V gene TRBV6-2 or TRBV6-3 combines with J gene TRBJ1-1, with D unresolved. V was pared by 2 bases and J by 5 bases, with 9 bases between. Germline CDR1 MNHEY, CDR2 SVGEGT. CDR3 size: 13 residues. Here the CDR3 DNA reads TGTGCCAGCAGTTACCTGGCCCCAACTGAAGCTTTCTTT. Translation: CASSYLAPTEAFF.

On this clonotype: Without the conserved terminal phenylalanine or tryptophan, this CDR3 likely stems from a read error. The chain combines TRBV28 with TRBJ2-1; 12 bases fit TRBD2. The CDR3 contains 15 residues. With V trimmed by 6 bases and J by 12 bases, 12 bases remained unmatched. The germline gives CDR1 MDHEN, CDR2 SYDVKM. The CDR3, as DNA: TGTGCCAGCAGCTTCCGGACTAGCGGGGCGAGTGGGCAGTTCTTA. This gives the protein CASSFRTSGASGQFL.

This clonotype showed up many times. The chain joins TRBV4-1 to TRBJ2-2; no clear D gene. The CDR3 spans 14 residues. Trimming shortened V by 8 bases and J by 6 bases, and 16 bases separated the two germline ends. Germline V gene data show CDR1 as MGHRA and CDR2 as YSYEKL. This CDR3 reads CASEPVVEAGELFF. As DNA, the CDR3 is TGCGCCAGCGAGCCGGTCGTAGAGGCCGGGGAGCTGTTTTTT.

Details on this clonotype: A much larger clonotype is one base distant, so this may be a read error. The CDR3 loop reads CASSRDRGADTHYF. CDR3 DNA: TGTGCCAGCAGCCGGGACCGGGGGGCAGATACGCACTATTTT. This chain uses TRBV7-2 with TRBJ2-3; D is possibly TRBD2 (7 bases). CDR1 and CDR2 from the germline V gene are SGHTA and FQGNSA. The CDR3 totals 14 residues. Drawing the rest from reference TRBV7-2 and TRBJ2-3, the complete variable domain is GAGVSQSPSNKVTEKGKDVELRCDPISGHTALYWYRQSLGQGLEFLIYFQGNSAPDKSGLPSDRFSAERTGGSVSTLTIQRTQQEDSAVYLCASSRDRGADTHYFGPGTRLTVL.

Note on this clonotype: A much larger clone is a single base away; this may be a read error. This chain connects TRBV7-6 to TRBJ2-3; D is possibly TRBD2 (6 bases). CDR3 length equals 15 residues. Trimming removed 5 bases from V and 1 base from J, with 13 bases in between. Looked up from germline, CDR1 is SGHVS and CDR2 is FNYEAQ. The CDR3 sequence: CASSPGSGCTDTQYF. CDR3 coding DNA: TGTGCCAGCAGCCCCGGGAGCGGGTGCACAGATACGCAGTATTTT.